Listed here are 7 T cell receptor beta chains from one sample, sequenced in a study of blood T cells in healthy people across ages. Next came a second PCR, run for about 6 to 11 cycles, which used a sample-barcoded 5' primer along with a J-beta primer mix. One entry per CDR3 protein, called by TCRdb with MiXCR from the 5' RACE reads. The sample has 800,000 to 900,000 distinct CDR3 sequences, 55% to 65% seen once. Sequencing was carried out using blood. The receptors were sampled from a man between 25 and 39 years old in good health.

V and J are TRBV4-2 and TRBJ2-7; TRBD1 matches 9 bases. The CDR3 loop spans 15 amino acids. The V segment lost 1 base and the J segment 7 bases; nucleotides outside the gene matches: 8. Germline V lookup: CDR1 LGHNA, CDR2 YNFKEQ. CDR3 DNA sequence: TGTGCCAGCAGCCAAGGACAGGGGGTCAGGGAGGAGCAGTACTTC. Amino acids: CASSQGQGVREEQYF.

The V and J genes are TRBV28 and TRBJ2-4; 11 positions match TRBD1. Judging by the DNA end, TRBJ2-7 fits better; the J call may be wrong. The CDR3 has 16 amino acids. Germline V CDR1 and CDR2: MDHEN, SYDVKM. The CDR3, as DNA: TGTGCCAGCAGTTTAGGGACAGGGGGGATCCCCTACGAGCAGTACTTC. Translated: CASSLGTGGIPYEQYF.

The chain recombines TRBV6-5 with TRBJ2-7; D gene uncertain. Trimming removed 2 bases at V and 7 bases at J, with 15 bases between. The CDR3 runs 14 residues. CDR1 and CDR2 (germline): MNHEY, SVGAGI. The CDR3 protein is CASSYDARSGEQYF. The CDR3 coding sequence is TGTGCCAGCAGTTACGATGCACGATCTGGAGAGCAGTACTTC.

The V call is TRBV28, the J call TRBJ1-5; maybe TRBD1 (6 bases). With 3 bases removed from V and 7 bases from J, the gap between germline ends came to 16 bases. The germline CDR1 and CDR2 sequences are MDHEN and SYDVKM. The CDR3 sequence is 15 residues long. The DNA of the CDR3 is TGTGCCAGCAGTTTGGGGCAGGGGTTTAGGCAGCCCCAGCATTTT. This encodes CASSLGQGFRQPQHF.

The chain links TRBV9 to TRBJ1-2; D is ambiguous. The CDR3 contains 16 residues. Trimming cost V 4 bases and J 5 bases, with 21 bases left between them. Germline CDR1 reads SGDLS; CDR2 reads YYNGEE. CDR3 nucleotide sequence: TGTGCCAGCAGCTTCCGTAATTCGGACTACTCTTATGGCTACACCTTC. Translation: CASSFRNSDYSYGYTF.

The chain combines TRBV12-3 or TRBV12-4 with TRBJ2-5; D is perhaps TRBD1 (5 bases). Trimming removed 7 bases at V and 5 bases at J, with 17 bases between. The CDR3 contains 14 residues. As DNA, the CDR3 is TGTGCCAGCACCCGGGCCTACCCAGGGGAGACCCAGTACTTC. Protein product: CASTRAYPGETQYF.

The rearrangement joins TRBV27 to TRBJ2-3; perhaps D is TRBD1 or TRBD2 (5 bases each). V was pared by 6 bases and J by 0 bases, with 16 bases between. The length of the CDR3 is 16 residues. The V gene's germline CDR1 is MNHEY and CDR2 SMNVEV (reference sequence). The CDR3 sequence: CASRPRGAASTDTQYF. DNA for the CDR3: TGTGCCAGCAGGCCGAGAGGGGCAGCTAGCACAGATACGCAGTATTTT.